Reported below is one T cell receptor beta chain. This clonotype has only a few counts. Which antigen it targets is not known. There are no base qualities to consult, and no much larger clone falls within one base. These data belong to a study of T-cell memory formation after mild COVID-19 (dated by TCRdb to 2020 to 2023). Study-level background: Most TCR sequence clusters were specific to one of the two donors. Longitudinal TCRalpha and TCRbeta repertoire sequencing tracked T-cell clones expanding and contracting after mild COVID-19 in two donors. The cohort was made up of two young adult volunteers, one female and one male, who were previously healthy. Paper-wide results and their limitations: Contracting CD4+ clones turned up mainly in the CM and EM memory subsets, whereas EMRA was where CD8+ clones were enriched. Some responding clones were detected in pre-infection memory, which suggested that pre-existing cross-reactive memory T cells had joined the SARS-CoV-2 response. SARS-CoV-2 specificity was not confirmed for the second-wave clones peaking on day 37. The study included only a couple of mild cases, and larger cohorts that include severe cases with pre-infection samples were judged to be necessary. From day 15 to 85, contracting clones showed balanced CD4/CD8 phenotypes, whereas a second wave of clones that expanded from day 15 to 37 leaned towards CD4+.

Sequencer: Illumina NovaSeq 6000. Using 5'RACE with constant-segment primers, TCRalpha and TCRbeta cDNA libraries were constructed, with sample barcodes and unique molecular identifiers added in the process. RNA was extracted from every sample with Trizol reagent. Amplification of the libraries took two PCR steps, and the second step added a second sample barcode plus Illumina TruSeq adapters. Sequencing of libraries was performed on an Illumina NovaSeq with 2 x 150 bp paired-end reads. The original pipeline was this. Reads were demultiplexed and collapsed into UMI-guided consensus sequences with migec v1.2.7. With mixcr v2.1.11, UMI consensuses were aligned to TRA and TRB V and J templates and assembled into clonotypes. Expanded or contracted clonotypes were those called significant by both edgeR and NoisET, with noise models trained on biological replicates. For edgeR calls, the thresholds were a false discovery rate-adjusted p below 0.01 and a log2 fold-change of 1. As an exploratory analysis of dynamics, max-normalized trajectories of the 1000 most abundant clonotypes were examined by PCA with hierarchical clustering. The CD4 or CD8 phenotype of responding clones was assigned using the separately sequenced CD4+ and CD8+ repertoires. The public reads were run again by TCRdb, first through fastp at Q25 and then through MiXCR, and only productive beta chains were kept. Each CDR3 protein appears once, grouped with its most common genes and DNA. The V and J calls and clone size are TCRdb's, not the authors'. The sample table shows around 510,000 distinct CDR3 sequences, and less than 25% are seen once. The ten largest clones add up to approximately 8.4% of the sample.

Ficoll-Paque density gradient centrifugation was used to isolate PBMCs. Sequences were obtained from PBMCs or a T cell subset sorted from them (not recorded which). The clonotype comes from an adult woman who had mild COVID-19 (a few samples of this study predate the infection). The sample titles of this study are shuffled in the database, so cell type and time point are left out; the donor was told from shared clones.

The CDR3 reads CASSLKFVGGTNTGELFF. At the DNA level, the sequence is TGCGCCAGCAGCCTTAAGTTTGTAGGAGGCACGAACACCGGGGAGCTGTTTTTT. This chain joins TRBV4-3 to TRBJ2-2, and TRBD2 may be the D gene, going by 5 matching bases. V lost 4 bases and J lost 0 bases; the stretch between them is 18 bases long. The CDR3 has 18 amino acids, counting the end cysteine and phenylalanine. Kept here is only the CDR3 DNA, which spans 54 bases and is read in frame from base 1. Taken from the germline V gene, the CDR1 and CDR2 loops are LGHNA and YSLEER.